The present TCR beta chain was sequenced within a study of beta chain features in type 1 diabetes. Regarding the study as a whole: For Type 1 diabetes patients, all four CD4+ subsets carried TCRB CDR3s that were moderately but significantly shorter.

The length of the CDR3 is 16 residues. The germline V gene encodes CDR1 SEHNR and CDR2 FQNEAQ (reference sequence). V gave up 0 bases and J gave up 2 bases, with 13 bases separating them. Expressed TCRB transcripts were sequenced, since all the RNA that had been isolated was reverse transcribed. Produced via immunoSEQ multiplex PCR; TCRdb's table is partial and in-frame only. The data hold 17,000 or so clones, with roughly three quarters observed a single time. Points on this clone: Its antigen is not identified.

Material for sequencing was stem cell memory CD4+ T cells from blood. This TCR was sampled from a man aged 30 to 39 with type 1 diabetes. The rearrangement joins TRBV7-9 to TRBJ1-2; D call uncertain. In DNA, the CDR3 is TGTGCCAGCAGCTTAGCAGGGAGCGGGTCAAACTATGGCTACACCTTC. Residues: CASSLAGSGSNYGYTF.